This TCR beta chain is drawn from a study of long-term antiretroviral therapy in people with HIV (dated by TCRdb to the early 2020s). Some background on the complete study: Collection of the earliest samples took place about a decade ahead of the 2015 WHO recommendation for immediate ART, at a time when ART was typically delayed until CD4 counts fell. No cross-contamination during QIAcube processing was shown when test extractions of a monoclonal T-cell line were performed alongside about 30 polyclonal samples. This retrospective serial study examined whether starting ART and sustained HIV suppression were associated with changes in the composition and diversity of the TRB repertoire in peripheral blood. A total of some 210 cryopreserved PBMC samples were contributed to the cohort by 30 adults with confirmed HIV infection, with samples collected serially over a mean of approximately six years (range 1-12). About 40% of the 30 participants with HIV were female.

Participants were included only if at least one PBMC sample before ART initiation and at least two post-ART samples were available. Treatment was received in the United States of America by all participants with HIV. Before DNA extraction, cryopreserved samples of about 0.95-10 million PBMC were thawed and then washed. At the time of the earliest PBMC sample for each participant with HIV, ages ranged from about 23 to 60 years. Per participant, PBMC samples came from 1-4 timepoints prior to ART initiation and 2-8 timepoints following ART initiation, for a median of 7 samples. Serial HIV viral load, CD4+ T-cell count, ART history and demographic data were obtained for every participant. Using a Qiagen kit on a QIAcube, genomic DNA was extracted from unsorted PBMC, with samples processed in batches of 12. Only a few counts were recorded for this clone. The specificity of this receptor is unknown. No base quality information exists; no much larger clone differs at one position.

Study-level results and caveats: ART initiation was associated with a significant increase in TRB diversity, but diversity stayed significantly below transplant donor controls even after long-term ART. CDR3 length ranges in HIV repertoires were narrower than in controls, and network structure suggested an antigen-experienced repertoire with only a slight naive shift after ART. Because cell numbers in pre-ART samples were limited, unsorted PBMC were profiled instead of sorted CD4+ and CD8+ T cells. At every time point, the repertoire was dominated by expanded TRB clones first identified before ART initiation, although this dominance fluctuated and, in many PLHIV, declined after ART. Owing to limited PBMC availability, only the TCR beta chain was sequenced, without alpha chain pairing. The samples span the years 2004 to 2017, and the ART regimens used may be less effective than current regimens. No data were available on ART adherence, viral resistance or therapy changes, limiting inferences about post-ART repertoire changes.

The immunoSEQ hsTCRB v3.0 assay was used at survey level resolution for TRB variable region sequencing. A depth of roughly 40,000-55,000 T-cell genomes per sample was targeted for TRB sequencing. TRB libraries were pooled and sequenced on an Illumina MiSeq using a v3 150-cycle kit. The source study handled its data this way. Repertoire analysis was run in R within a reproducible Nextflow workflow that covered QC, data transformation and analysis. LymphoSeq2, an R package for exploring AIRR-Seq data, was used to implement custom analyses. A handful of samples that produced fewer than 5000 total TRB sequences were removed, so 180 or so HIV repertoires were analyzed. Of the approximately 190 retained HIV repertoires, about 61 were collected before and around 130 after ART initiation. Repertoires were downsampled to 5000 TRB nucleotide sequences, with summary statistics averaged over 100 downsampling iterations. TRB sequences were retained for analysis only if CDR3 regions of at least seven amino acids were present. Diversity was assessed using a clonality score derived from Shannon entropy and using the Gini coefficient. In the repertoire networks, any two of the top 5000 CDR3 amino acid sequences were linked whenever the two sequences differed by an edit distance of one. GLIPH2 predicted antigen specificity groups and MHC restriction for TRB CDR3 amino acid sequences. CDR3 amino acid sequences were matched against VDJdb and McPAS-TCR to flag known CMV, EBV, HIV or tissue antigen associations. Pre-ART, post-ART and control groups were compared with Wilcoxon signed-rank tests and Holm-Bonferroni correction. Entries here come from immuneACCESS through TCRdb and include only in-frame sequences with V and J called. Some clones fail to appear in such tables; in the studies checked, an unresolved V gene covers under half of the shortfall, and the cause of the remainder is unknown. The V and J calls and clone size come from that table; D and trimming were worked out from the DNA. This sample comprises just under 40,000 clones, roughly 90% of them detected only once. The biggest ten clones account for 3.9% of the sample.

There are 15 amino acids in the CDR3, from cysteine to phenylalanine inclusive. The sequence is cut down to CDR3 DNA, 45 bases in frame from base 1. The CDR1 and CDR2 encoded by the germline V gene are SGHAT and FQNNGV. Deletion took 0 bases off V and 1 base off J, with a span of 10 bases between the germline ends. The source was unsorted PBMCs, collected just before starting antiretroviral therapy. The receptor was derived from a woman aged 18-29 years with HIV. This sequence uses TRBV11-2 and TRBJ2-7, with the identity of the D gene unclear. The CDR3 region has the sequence CASSLERSESYEQYF. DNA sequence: TGTGCCAGCAGCTTAGAGAGGTCGGAGTCCTACGAGCAGTACTTC. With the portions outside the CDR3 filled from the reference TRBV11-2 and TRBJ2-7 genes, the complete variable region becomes EAGVAQSPRYKIIEKRQSVAFWCNPISGHATLYWYQQILGQGPKLLIQFQNNGVVDDSQLPKDRFSAERLKGVDSTLKIQPAKLEDSAVYLCASSLERSESYEQYFGPGTRLTVT.